The TCR beta chain described here comes from a study of cytomegalovirus exposure and HLA in healthy donors. Overall study results and limits: Later on, an analysis showed TCR association rates differing by HLA locus, with DRB1 the most and HLA-C the fewest. Among the CMV-associated chains, a few were confirmed in vitro as specific for CMV antigens. Roughly uniform sequencing depth across donors was assumed, possibly incorrectly.

Notes on this clone: Antigen unknown.

V dropped 2 bases and J dropped 0 bases, with 2 bases sitting between them. This CDR3 spans 12 amino acids. Germline values: CDR1 GTSNPN, CDR2 SVGIG (reference sequence). Amplification used 60 Vbeta primers and 13 Jbeta primers. TCRdb keeps only in-frame clones here, not all; method: immunoSEQ multiplex PCR. The repertoire holds fewer than 110,000 clones, around three quarters seen once, with 7.5% to 9% in the top ten. Healthy donors of bone marrow made up the group. The sample taken for sequencing was PBMCs. The receptor comes from a man aged 25-40 years in good health and CMV-seronegative. This chain joins TRBV30 and TRBJ1-3; D not resolved. The DNA of the CDR3 is TGTGCCTGGAGTCACTCTGGAAACACCATATATTTT. This encodes CAWSHSGNTIYF.